This T cell receptor beta chain was captured in a study of graft-versus-host responses after intestinal transplantation. As regards this clone: What it binds is not known.

Sequencing was performed with immunoSEQ multiplex PCR; in TCRdb, only in-frame clones are kept and a portion is missing. This sample has roughly 73,000 clones, with 80% to 90% found just once. The CDR3 runs to 20 residues. Germline V gives CDR1 LGHNA, CDR2 YNFKEQ. V lost 3 bases and J lost 0; bases outside the gene matches: 10. The sequence derives from a human donor who was the organ donor for an intestinal transplant. Sample: unstimulated CD8+ T cells sorted from spleen or lymph node cells, taken before transplant. This chain connects TRBV4-2 to TRBJ2-1, with 14 nucleotides matching TRBD2. This chain's CDR3 is CASSHYGTSGGMASYNEQFF. The CDR3 DNA follows: TGTGCCAGCAGCCACTACGGGACTAGCGGGGGCATGGCCTCCTACAATGAGCAGTTCTTC.